Detailed here is one TCR beta chain. The data belong to a study of control samples from healthy donors and cancer patients. The assay was immunoSEQ multiplex PCR, and TCRdb's table has in-frame clones only and misses some. The table records fewer than 200,000 clones, roughly 88% of them present only once. V was clipped by 0 bases and J by 1 base, with 7 bases between them. The CDR3 has 14 amino acids. CDR1 and CDR2 (germline): SGHRS, YFSETQ. Sequenced: blood. The TCR sequence derives from a woman aged 25-40 years in good health. V is TRBV5-1 and J is TRBJ2-5; D gene ambiguous. CDR3 protein: CASSLEDGQETQYF. The CDR3 DNA sequence: TGCGCCAGCAGCTTGGAGGATGGCCAAGAGACCCAGTACTTC.